These 5 T cell receptor beta chains were sequenced from one sample in a study of CD8+CD57+ T cells in acquired aplastic anemia (dated by TCRdb to the late 2010s). The sample was run on an Illumina HiSeq 2000. Genomic DNA served as template for TCR beta VDJ combination and CDR3 sequence profiling. The public reads were reprocessed in TCRdb via fastp at Q25 and MiXCR, keeping in-frame beta chains. CDR3 protein duplicates are merged, each entry listing the most common genes and DNA. For this sample the table gives 35,000 to 40,000 distinct CDR3 sequences, of which more than 75% were detected only once. In total, the top ten clones hold over 20% of the sample. Sequenced material: sorted CD4+, CD8+, or CD8+CD57+ T cells (not recorded which) from PBMCs. These receptors all come from a human donor in good health, serving as a control.

The chain carries TRBV24-1 and TRBJ2-7, with TRBD2 matching 13 bases. Per germline, CDR1 KGHDR and CDR2 SFDVKD. Germline trimming cut 11 bases from V and 7 bases from J; bases unmatched to any gene: 13. The CDR3 covers 15 residues. This CDR3 reads CASSPTSGGAREQYF. In DNA form, the CDR3 reads TGTGCCAGCTCACCCACTAGCGGGGGGGCCCGGGAGCAGTACTTC.

Regarding this clonotype: The junction departs from germline at one end; a sequencing error may be responsible. V and J are TRBV20-1 and TRBJ1-4, with a tentative D call TRBD1 (5 bases). Per the germline V gene, CDR1 is DFQATT and CDR2 is SNEGSKA (reference sequence). The CDR3 sequence is 14 residues long. The CDR3, as DNA: TGCAGTGTTAGAGGTTCCAGGGAGAATGAAAAACTGTTCTTT. Residues: CSVRGSRENEKLFF.

In DNA form, the CDR3 reads TGTGCCAGCAGGGAGAGGACAGGGGGAGGTGGCTACACCTTC. Protein product: CASRERTGGGGYTF. V gene TRBV2 combines with J gene TRBJ1-2, with 10 bases aligning to TRBD1. In germline, CDR1 is SNHLY, CDR2 FYNNEI. This CDR3 has 14 residues. The J segment lost 7 bases and the V segment lost 6 bases, leaving 8 bases of the junction unmatched.

This clonotype is medium-sized. The chain is built from TRBV20-1 and TRBJ1-2; perhaps TRBD1 as D (6 bases). This CDR3 comprises 16 residues. Trimming removed 0 bases at V and 1 base at J, with 15 bases between. Germline-derived CDR1 and CDR2 are DFQATT and SNEGSKA (reference sequence). CDR3 loop: CSARDITGQFNYGYTF. The CDR3, as DNA: TGCAGTGCTAGAGACATCACCGGACAGTTTAACTATGGCTACACCTTC.

The chain recombines TRBV12-3 or TRBV12-4 with TRBJ2-1; the D gene is possibly TRBD1 (5 bases). With 6 bases removed from V and 7 bases from J, the gap between germline ends came to 10 bases. This CDR3 region has 12 residues. The CDR3 DNA is TGTGCCAGCAGCCCAGGGTTGAATGAGCAGTTCTTC. Its protein is CASSPGLNEQFF.